This TCR beta chain is from a study of T cell responses to AZD1222 COVID-19 vaccine. Background on the study: Samples with a second dose at about 4 or about 12 weeks were pooled together.

The method was immunoSEQ multiplex PCR; TCRdb's version includes in-frame clones alone and lacks a portion of them. In the table there are 120,000 or so clones, over 75% of which are singletons. CDR3 length: 16 amino acids. Germline CDR1 reads SGHTA; CDR2 reads FQGNSA. Trimming took 5 bases from V and 4 from J; bases not matched to a gene: 13. Study results and limitations: Sampled repertoires all dated from after the peak T cell response. Breadth and depth of Spike-specific TCRs rose after two AZD1222 doses.

For this clone: Its antigen is undetermined.

Sequenced here: peripheral blood, sampled on day 0 of AZD1222 vaccination. This chain links TRBV7-2 with TRBJ2-5, with 7 positions matching TRBD2. The TCR sequence derives from an adult in good health. This chain's CDR3 is CASSPGGTVGGETQYF. CDR3 sequence (DNA): TGTGCCAGCAGCCCCGGGGGGACCGTGGGAGGAGAGACCCAGTACTTC.